These 26 T cell receptor beta chains were sequenced from one sample in a study of cytomegalovirus exposure and HLA in healthy donors. PCR primers comprised 60 Vbeta and 13 Jbeta primers. The protocol was immunoSEQ multiplex PCR, while the TCRdb copy is restricted to in-frame clones and leaves out a portion. Of about 130,000 clones in the sample, approximately 82% were seen once. Sample: PBMCs. The receptors here all came from a woman aged 18-35 years in good health and CMV-seropositive.

This chain connects TRBV9 to TRBJ2-3; 11 bases agree with TRBD2. Germline V lookup: CDR1 SGDLS, CDR2 YYNGEE. J gave up 2 bases and V 3 bases, and 2 bases lay outside the gene matches. The CDR3 consists of 15 residues. The CDR3 protein is CASSATSGDTDTQYF. The CDR3 DNA follows: TGTGCCAGCAGCGCGACTAGCGGGGACACAGATACGCAGTATTTT.

The chain uses TRBV11-2 and TRBJ2-1; weak D call: TRBD1 (5 bases). CDR1 is SGHAT and CDR2 is FQNNGV in the germline V gene. Between the trimmed V and J ends, which lost 5 bases and 9 bases, there was a span of 20 bases. This CDR3 is 15 amino acids long. The CDR3 loop is CASSPLPRTPGEQFF. CDR3 bases: TGTGCCAGCAGCCCTTTGCCCCGGACACCGGGTGAGCAGTTCTTC.

This clone was found a few times. The rearrangement joins TRBV19 to TRBJ2-2; TRBD2 agrees at 7 bases. CDR3 length: 15 amino acids. V dropped 3 bases and J dropped 7; count of bases not matched to a gene: 8. Germline CDR1 and CDR2: LNHDA and SQIVND (reference sequence). CDR3 nucleotides: TGTGCCAGTAGTATCTTGGCGGGGGTAGTCGGGGAGCTGTTTTTT. Its translation: CASSILAGVVGELFF.

CDR3 in DNA: TGTGCCAGCAGTGTGGGACAGTCCTACAATGAGCAGTTCTTC. This gives the protein CASSVGQSYNEQFF. The chain combines TRBV6-1 with TRBJ2-1, with 7 bases identical to TRBD1. Trimming took 4 bases from V and 1 from J; bases not matched to a gene: 1. CDR1 is MNHNS and CDR2 is SASEGT in the germline V gene. The CDR3 is 14 residues long.

The chain couples TRBV20-1 to TRBJ1-4; D is undetermined. V was trimmed by 6 bases and J by 3 bases, leaving 5 bases between them. Germline V gives CDR1 DFQATT, CDR2 SNEGSKA (reference sequence). This CDR3 has 11 residues. The CDR3 is CSARSNEKLFF. The CDR3 DNA is TGCAGTGCCAGGTCTAATGAAAAACTGTTTTTT.

The chain employs TRBV2 and TRBJ1-1, with a tentative D call TRBD1 (6 bases). This CDR3 has 14 residues. The germline V gene encodes CDR1 SNHLY and CDR2 FYNNEI. V lost 2 bases and J lost 7, with 14 bases in between. The CDR3 nucleotides read TGTGCCAGCAGTGAACGGGGGGGCGTTGGTGAAGCTTTCTTT. It codes for CASSERGGVGEAFF.

This clone was found once. This chain connects TRBV6-1 to TRBJ1-3; possibly TRBD1 for D (6 bases). This CDR3 spans 15 amino acids. Germline lookup yields CDR1 MNHNS and CDR2 SASEGT. The germline V and J ends were trimmed by 4 bases and 5 bases, with 15 bases remaining between them. The CDR3 here is CASSAIQGPRNTIYF. The CDR3 bases are TGTGCCAGCAGTGCGATACAGGGTCCCCGAAACACCATATATTTT.

The chain couples TRBV4-1 to TRBJ1-5, with D tentatively TRBD1 (5 bases). There are 16 residues in the CDR3. V shed 4 bases and J shed 4 bases, with 17 bases lying between them. The germline V gene encodes CDR1 MGHRA and CDR2 YSYEKL. The CDR3 region is CASSLRGGDWNQPQHF. DNA for the CDR3: TGCGCCAGCAGCCTCCGGGGGGGGGATTGGAATCAGCCCCAGCATTTT.

This clone came up once. The genes are TRBV5-4 and TRBJ1-1; 10 positions match TRBD1. CDR1 and CDR2 (germline): SGHNT, YYREEE (reference sequence). V gave up 1 base and J gave up 5 bases; unmatched junction bases: 11. The CDR3 has 17 residues. This chain's CDR3 is CASSLLVTGGVRTEAFF. As DNA, the CDR3 is TGTGCCAGCAGCTTGCTTGTGACAGGGGGCGTTAGGACTGAAGCTTTCTTT.

V and J are TRBV2 and TRBJ1-6; 8 bases line up with TRBD1. The J segment lost 10 bases and the V segment lost 5 bases, leaving 7 bases of the junction unmatched. CDR1 is SNHLY and CDR2 is FYNNEI in the germline V gene. The CDR3 contains 14 residues. CDR3 DNA sequence: TGTGCCAGCAGTTTCACAGGGGGACAGTCACCCCTCCACTTT. Translation: CASSFTGGQSPLHF. The whole variable domain, remainder taken from reference TRBV2 and TRBJ1-6, is EPEVTQTPSHQVTQMGQEVILRCVPISNHLYFYWYRQILGQKVEFLVSFYNNEISEKSEIFDDQFSVERPDGSNFTLKIRSTKLEDSAMYFCASSFTGGQSPLHFGNGTRLTVT.

The J gene is TRBJ2-3, the V gene TRBV11-2; no clear D. The length of the CDR3 is 14 residues. Germline CDR1 SGHAT, CDR2 FQNNGV. V gave up 5 bases and J gave up 6 bases, with 15 bases separating them. The chain's CDR3 is CASSKLPLVDTQYF. CDR3 nucleotide sequence: TGTGCCAGCAGCAAATTGCCCCTAGTGGATACGCAGTATTTT.

This chain uses TRBV15 with TRBJ2-3; D ambiguous. This CDR3 has 15 residues. Germline V lookup: CDR1 LNHNV, CDR2 YYDKDF (reference sequence). Trimming took 3 bases from V and 3 from J, leaving 13 bases between them. The CDR3 DNA reads TGTGCCACCAGCAGGGGCGTCCACGAAACAGATACGCAGTATTTT. Protein product: CATSRGVHETDTQYF.

The CDR3 loop reads CASSPSASSYNEQFF. CDR3 nucleotide sequence: TGCGCCAGCAGTCCCAGCGCTAGCTCCTACAATGAGCAGTTCTTC. The rearrangement joins TRBV4-1 to TRBJ2-1; unclear D gene. The CDR3 loop spans 15 amino acids. Trimming removed 6 bases from V and 0 bases from J, with 12 bases in between. Germline V gene lookup returns CDR1 MGHRA and CDR2 YSYEKL.

The chain recombines TRBV4-1 with TRBJ2-1; D perhaps matches TRBD2 (5 bases). This CDR3 contains 14 residues. V was pared by 4 bases and J by 6 bases, with 13 bases between. Germline V CDR1 and CDR2: MGHRA, YSYEKL. CDR3 in DNA: TGCGCCAGCAGCCTCGGGGATCGAGGCAATGAGCAGTTCTTC. It is translated as CASSLGDRGNEQFF.

This clone has a handful of counts. The chain carries TRBV5-1 and TRBJ2-7; D is undetermined. V lost 5 bases to trimming and J lost 4 bases, with 13 bases between them. There are 13 residues in the CDR3. CDR1 and CDR2 from the germline V gene are SGHRS and YFSETQ. CDR3 nucleotides: TGCGCCAGCAGAGAGACTCCTTCTTACGAGCAGTACTTC. Translation gives CASRETPSYEQYF.

The rearrangement uses TRBV4-2 and TRBJ2-5; TRBD2 agrees at 8 bases. The J call may be mistaken, given a closer DNA end match to TRBJ2-7. Germline V CDR1 and CDR2: LGHNA, YNFKEQ. The length of the CDR3 is 17 residues. CDR3 DNA sequence: TGTGCCAGCAGCCAAGACAGGTACGGGGGGGCAACCTACGAGCAGTACTTC. Translated, it gives CASSQDRYGGATYEQYF.

The DNA for the CDR3 is TGTGCCAGCAGCGACCAGGCTCACACTGAAGCTTTCTTT. Protein: CASSDQAHTEAFF. The V gene is TRBV5-4, the J gene TRBJ1-1, with no clear D. The V end lost 4 bases, the J end lost 3 bases, and 10 bases lay between the germline ends. The CDR3 is made up of 13 amino acids. CDR1 is SGHNT and CDR2 is YYREEE in the germline V gene (reference sequence).

This rearrangement joins TRBV5-1 to TRBJ1-3; no clear D gene. The CDR3 has 14 amino acids. Germline CDR1 is SGHRS and CDR2 is YFSETQ. V was pared by 1 base and J by 2 bases, with 7 bases between. The CDR3 DNA follows: TGCGCCAGCAGCTTGACAGAGCCTGGAAACACCATATATTTT. It is translated as CASSLTEPGNTIYF.

The V gene is TRBV19, the J gene TRBJ2-1; D may be TRBD1 (6 bases). V was trimmed by 7 bases and J by 6 bases, leaving 13 bases between them. Germline V gene sequence: CDR1 LNHDA, CDR2 SQIVND (reference sequence). The CDR3 loop spans 13 amino acids. The CDR3 is CASIDRTRNEQFF. In nucleotides, the CDR3 is TGTGCCAGTATTGACAGGACTCGCAATGAGCAGTTCTTC. Full variable domain (outside the CDR3, taken from reference TRBV19 and TRBJ2-1): DGGITQSPKYLFRKEGQNVTLSCEQNLNHDAMYWYRQDPGQGLRLIYYSQIVNDFQKGDIAEGYSVSREKKESFPLTVTSAQKNPTAFYLCASIDRTRNEQFFGPGTRLTVL.

The genes are TRBV29-1 and TRBJ2-2; 7 bases agree with TRBD1. CDR1 and CDR2 from the germline V gene are SQVTM and ANQGSEA. This CDR3 region has 13 residues. Trimming took 8 bases from V and 5 from J; bases not matched to a gene: 8. The CDR3: CSPDRVGTGELFF. The DNA of the CDR3 is TGCAGCCCTGACAGGGTCGGGACCGGGGAGCTGTTTTTT.

This sequence joins TRBV7-2 and TRBJ2-5; D is unclear. This CDR3 spans 13 amino acids. V shed 1 base and J shed 2 bases, with 5 bases lying between them. From germline, CDR1 is SGHTA and CDR2 FQGNSA. The CDR3 sequence is CASSLGRQETQYF. The CDR3 nucleotides are TGTGCCAGCAGCTTAGGCAGGCAAGAGACCCAGTACTTC.

The chain joins TRBV9 to TRBJ1-5, with TRBD1 as a possible D gene (5 bases). Germline CDR1 is SGDLS and CDR2 is YYNGEE. There are 14 residues in the CDR3. With 0 bases removed from V and 7 bases from J, the gap between germline ends came to 11 bases. The CDR3 DNA reads as TGTGCCAGCAGCGTAGCTGGGGGGGGGCAGCCCCAGCATTTT. Translating gives CASSVAGGGQPQHF.

This CDR3 is CASSYASGGDNEQFF. The CDR3 DNA reads as TGTGCCAGCAGTTACGCTAGCGGGGGGGATAATGAGCAGTTCTTC. The gene calls are TRBV6-6 and TRBJ2-1; TRBD2 aligns across 12 bases. The CDR3 runs to 15 residues. V dropped 2 bases and J dropped 7; count of bases not matched to a gene: 3. Per germline, CDR1 MNHNY and CDR2 SVGAGI (reference sequence).

J is TRBJ1-2 and V is TRBV27; D might be TRBD1 (5 bases). The V gene lost 5 bases and the J gene lost 4 bases, with 11 bases spanning the gap. CDR3 length: 13 amino acids. Looked up from germline, CDR1 is MNHEY and CDR2 is SMNVEV (reference sequence). The CDR3 reads CASSPLDSYGYTF. Here the CDR3 DNA reads TGTGCCAGCAGTCCCCTCGACAGCTATGGCTACACCTTC.

The rearrangement joins TRBV6-5 to TRBJ1-1; tentatively, D is TRBD1 (6 bases). Germline V gene sequence: CDR1 MNHEY, CDR2 SVGAGI. The length of the CDR3 is 14 residues. V dropped 5 bases and J dropped 6 bases, with 16 bases sitting between them. This CDR3 is CASSEDAGVSEAFF. In DNA form, the CDR3 reads TGTGCCAGCAGTGAAGACGCAGGGGTATCTGAAGCTTTCTTT.

This clone came up once. The chain combines TRBV6-6 with TRBJ1-2; D is unresolved. V lost 4 bases, J lost 11 bases, and 20 bases lay in between. Germline V gives CDR1 MNHNY, CDR2 SVGAGI (reference sequence). The CDR3 covers 14 residues. The CDR3 coding sequence is TGTGCCAGCAGTTCTCCCGGGGAGGTTAAAGTTTACACCTTC. Residues: CASSSPGEVKVYTF.